Listed below are T cell receptor beta chains from one sample, sequenced in a study of identical twins. TCRdb re-called the 5' RACE reads through MiXCR, storing one row per CDR3 protein. The table shows 400,000 to 550,000 distinct CDR3 sequences, with approximately 22% occurring only once. These data also featured in a second study, about T cells expressing NK-cell markers.

Sequenced sample: CD4+ T cells sorted from blood. The receptors originated from a woman aged 18-29 years in good health. Each CDR3 is given with its conserved first and last residue. The D gene is left open where the match is weak. Clone size is stated in some rows and not others, as once, few, many or a class when expanded.

j_gene,abundance,d_gene,v_gene,CDR3aa,CDR3nt
TRBJ2-2,.,TRBD2,TRBV4-3,CASSLRTSPAGELFF,TGCGCCAGCAGCCTGCGGACTAGCCCAGCCGGGGAGCTGTTTTTT
TRBJ2-7,few,TRBD1,TRBV7-8,CASSLFLVWDRGREQYF,TGTGCCAGCAGCTTATTTCTTGTATGGGACAGGGGGCGCGAGCAGTACTTC
TRBJ2-7,few,.,TRBV2,CASPRTPDSYEQYF,TGTGCCAGCCCAAGGACCCCGGATTCCTACGAGCAGTACTTC
TRBJ1-1,few,TRBD1,TRBV20-1,CSASFRGRTEAFF,TGCAGTGCTAGTTTTAGGGGGCGAACTGAAGCTTTCTTT
TRBJ2-5,.,TRBD2,TRBV5-1,CASSLSVAGGPLETQYF,TGCGCCAGCAGCTTGTCGGTAGCGGGAGGGCCCTTGGAGACCCAGTACTTC
TRBJ1-1,.,.,TRBV7-6,CASSSLGIGTEAFF,TGTGCCAGCAGCTCCCTCGGGATCGGGACTGAAGCTTTCTTT
TRBJ2-3,many,.,TRBV18,CASSPQGSEADTQYF,TGTGCCAGCTCACCGCAAGGGAGCGAGGCAGATACGCAGTATTTT
TRBJ1-1,many,.,TRBV20-1,CSANDQGKVAFF,TGCAGTGCAAATGATCAGGGAAAGGTGGCTTTCTTT
TRBJ2-7,few,TRBD1,TRBV6-5,CASSSAGTGRYEQYF,TGTGCCAGCAGTTCAGCTGGGACAGGGAGGTACGAGCAGTACTTC
TRBJ2-3,many,.,TRBV20-1,CSARGGGDTQYF,TGCAGTGCTCGGGGAGGTGGAGATACGCAGTATTTT
TRBJ2-3,.,TRBD2,TRBV7-2,CASSLGTSGRRTDTQYF,TGTGCCAGCAGCTTAGGAACCAGCGGGAGGCGCACAGATACGCAGTATTTT
TRBJ2-2,few,.,TRBV5-1,CASSFSGQPNTGELFF,TGCGCCAGCAGCTTCTCCGGGCAACCGAACACCGGGGAGCTGTTTTTT
TRBJ1-5,many,.,TRBV20-1,CSAPTGLNQPQHF,TGCAGTGCCCCCACCGGACTCAATCAGCCCCAGCATTTT
TRBJ1-3,.,.,TRBV3-1,CASNNRQGGGSGNTIYF,TGTGCCAGCAACAACCGGCAGGGAGGGGGCTCTGGAAACACCATATATTTT
TRBJ2-7,.,TRBD2,TRBV6-5,CASSYGVAGSSYEQYF,TGTGCCAGCAGTTACGGCGTAGCGGGGAGCTCCTACGAGCAGTACTTC
TRBJ2-3,many,.,TRBV5-1,CASSFGGTQYF,TGCGCCAGCAGCTTTGGTGGTACGCAGTATTTT
TRBJ2-7,.,TRBD2,TRBV7-2,CASSPPWLRGKEQYF,TGTGCCAGCAGCCCCCCCTGGTTGCGGGGGAAAGAGCAGTACTTC
TRBJ2-7,.,TRBD1,TRBV3-1,CASSLKGAGTYSYEQYF,TGTGCCAGCAGCCTGAAGGGGGCCGGGACCTATTCCTACGAGCAGTACTTC
TRBJ2-1,.,TRBD2,TRBV7-2,CASRLAGRYNEQFF,TGTGCCAGCAGACTAGCGGGACGTTACAATGAGCAGTTCTTC
TRBJ1-2,.,.,TRBV6-2/TRBV6-3,CASSYSRGGYGYTF,TGTGCCAGCAGTTACTCGCGGGGTGGCTATGGCTACACCTTC
TRBJ1-1,few,.,TRBV15,CATSRDLGLNTEAFF,TGTGCCACCAGCAGAGATCTGGGGCTGAACACTGAAGCTTTCTTT
TRBJ2-1,many,.,TRBV5-5,CASSRTPLITNEQFF,TGTGCCAGCAGCAGGACACCTCTAATAACCAATGAGCAGTTCTTC
TRBJ1-1,.,.,TRBV6-5,CASSYGGGRQAFF,TGTGCCAGCAGTTACGGGGGAGGGCGGCAGGCTTTCTTT
TRBJ2-5,.,.,TRBV28,CASSFLLGGLGTQYF,TGTGCCAGCAGTTTCCTTTTAGGGGGGCTGGGGACCCAGTACTTC
TRBJ2-1,few,TRBD2,TRBV20-1,CSASLLAGGRDEQFF,TGCAGTGCTAGCCTACTAGCGGGAGGTCGGGATGAGCAGTTCTTC
TRBJ2-1,few,.,TRBV5-1,CASSLTGTSSQQFF,TGCGCCAGCAGCTTAACAGGGACGAGCTCCCAGCAGTTCTTC
TRBJ2-5,many,.,TRBV5-5,CASSFGVGNQETQYF,TGTGCCAGCAGCTTTGGTGTGGGGAACCAAGAGACCCAGTACTTC
TRBJ1-2,few,TRBD1,TRBV12-3/TRBV12-4,CASSSYRDRGYGYTF,TGTGCCAGCAGTTCTTACAGGGACAGGGGATATGGCTACACCTTC
TRBJ2-3,.,TRBD2,TRBV7-2,CASSLTLGTSGERQYF,TGTGCCAGCAGCTTAACCCTAGGGACTAGCGGGGAGAGGCAGTATTTT
TRBJ2-7,many,.,TRBV20-1,CSASQTVYEQYF,TGCAGTGCTAGCCAGACGGTCTACGAGCAGTACTTC
TRBJ2-1,few,.,TRBV20-1,CSARPGNEQFF,TGCAGTGCTAGACCGGGGAATGAGCAGTTCTTC
TRBJ1-1,.,.,TRBV6-1,CASSQPGVGTEAFF,TGTGCCAGCAGCCAACCGGGGGTGGGCACTGAAGCTTTCTTT
TRBJ2-7,.,TRBD1,TRBV20-1,CSAYRDRGDEQYF,TGCAGTGCCTACCGGGACAGGGGCGACGAGCAGTACTTC
TRBJ2-7,.,.,TRBV20-1,CSASARGYEQYF,TGCAGTGCTAGCGCCAGAGGTTACGAGCAGTACTTC
TRBJ1-5,.,.,TRBV20-1,CSASGENQPQHF,TGCAGTGCTAGTGGTGAAAATCAGCCCCAGCATTTT
TRBJ2-2,.,.,TRBV5-1,CASSYDGNTGELFF,TGCGCCAGCAGCTACGATGGGAACACCGGGGAGCTGTTTTTT
TRBJ1-2,.,.,TRBV12-3/TRBV12-4,CASSSYSGPKGGYTF,TGTGCCAGCAGTTCATACTCCGGGCCTAAGGGTGGCTACACCTTC
TRBJ2-3,.,.,TRBV11-2,CASIRQPLTDTQYF,TGTGCCAGCATTCGACAGCCACTCACAGATACGCAGTATTTT
TRBJ2-1,few,TRBD1,TRBV15,CATSRLGQTSYNEQFF,TGTGCCACCAGCAGATTGGGACAGACTTCCTACAATGAGCAGTTCTTC
TRBJ2-3,.,TRBD1,TRBV3-1,CASSRLGQGFAQYF,TGTGCCAGCAGCCGACTAGGACAGGGCTTTGCGCAGTATTTT
TRBJ2-5,few,TRBD1,TRBV7-2,CASSLDWTGRETQYF,TGTGCCAGCAGCTTAGACTGGACAGGGCGAGAGACCCAGTACTTC
TRBJ1-3,many,.,TRBV29-1,CSVRYTSGNTIYF,TGCAGCGTTCGCTATACCTCTGGAAACACCATATATTTT
TRBJ2-1,few,.,TRBV5-1,CASRDGGQTYNEQFF,TGCGCCAGCAGGGACGGGGGTCAAACCTACAATGAGCAGTTCTTC